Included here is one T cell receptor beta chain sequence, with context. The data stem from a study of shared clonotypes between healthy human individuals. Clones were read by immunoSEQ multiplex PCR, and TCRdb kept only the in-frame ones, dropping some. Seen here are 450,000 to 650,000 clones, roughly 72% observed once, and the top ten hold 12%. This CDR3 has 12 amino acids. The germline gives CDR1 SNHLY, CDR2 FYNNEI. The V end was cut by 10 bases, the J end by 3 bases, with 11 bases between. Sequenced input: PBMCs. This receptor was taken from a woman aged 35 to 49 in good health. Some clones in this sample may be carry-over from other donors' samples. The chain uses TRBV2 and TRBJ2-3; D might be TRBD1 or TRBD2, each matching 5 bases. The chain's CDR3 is CATWGGTDTQYF. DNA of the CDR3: TGTGCCACGTGGGGCGGGACAGATACGCAGTATTTT.